This T cell receptor (beta chain) was recovered during a study of blood T cell repertoires in COVID-19 (dated by TCRdb to 2020 to 2022). Turning to the overall study: Samples covering the acute and convalescent phases of COVID-19 were provided by collaborators in the United States, Italy and Spain. Samples were obtained from the ongoing ImmuneRACE study (first 160 participants) and from 950 to 1,500 subjects provided by 6 global collaborators. The repertoires were released in a freely available public database meant as a resource for research on the immune response to SARS-CoV-2. The prospective study material was composed of cDNA or gDNA derived from T cells, B-cell-depleted T cells, or PBMCs. The dataset comprised deeply sampled blood TCRbeta repertoires from subjects exposed to, actively infected with, or recovered from COVID-19. Where available, HLA class I and class II types were obtained from metadata supplied by the sample provider rather than from assay-based typing. Sample metadata almost always included a de-identified subject ID, COVID-19 status, age in years and sex.

In this sample, this clone turned up once. There is no known antigen for this receptor. No base quality values were provided; no much bigger clone lies one nucleotide off. The CDR3 runs 14 residues from the cysteine to the phenylalanine. Only the CDR3 region is kept as DNA, spanning 42 bases read in frame from base 1. V gives up 4 bases and J gives up 7 bases, and the segment between their germline ends measures 17 bases. The germline V gene gives CDR1 as MNHEY and CDR2 as SVGAGI. Enrolling through a virtual design, the prospective study's participants ranged in age from roughly 18 to 89 years and lived across roughly 23 United States geographic areas. In the prospective study, participants were assigned to cohorts based on the clinical history participants reported in a screening survey and a study questionnaire. In the prospective study, mobile phlebotomists collected whole blood, serum and a nasopharyngeal or oropharyngeal swab from each participant. Over a roughly two-month period, participants in the prospective study had the option of providing additional blood draws and questionnaires. Before DNA extraction, blood samples from the prospective study were shipped at room temperature or frozen.

TCRbeta CDR3 regions were amplified from genomic DNA using the immunoSEQ Assay, a bias-controlled multiplex PCR. In the original analysis: The number of nucleated cells in each sample was estimated from the amplification of reference gene primers within the assay. To quantify the absolute abundance of each unique TCRbeta CDR3 rearrangement, sequence reads were collapsed and filtered. For each sample, productive Simpson clonality was calculated as the square root of Simpson's diversity index across productive rearrangements. Entries here come from immuneACCESS through TCRdb and include only in-frame sequences with V and J called. Some clones fail to appear in such tables; in the studies checked, an unresolved V gene covers under half of the shortfall, and the cause of the remainder is unknown. The DNA was the basis for D and trimming; V, J and clone size are from that table. In this sample the table shows hundreds of thousands of clones, around 89% of which occur a single time. Together, the top ten hold 3.5% to 5% of the sample.

Broader findings and caveats from the paper: The amount of clinical and demographic metadata varied by source and participant and was provided uncurated.

This TCR derives from a woman under 30 with acute COVID-19. The receptor chain draws on TRBV6-5 and TRBJ2-7, with TRBD1 tentatively as D gene (5 bases match). Sequencing was performed on PBMCs or T cells enriched from blood (not recorded which). The DNA sequence is given as TGTGCCAGCAGTTCCCAGGGCCCAACTGGTGAGCAGTACTTC. It is translated as CASSSQGPTGEQYF.